This TCR beta chain was captured by sequencing in a study of CD8+ T cells in alopecia areata. Per germline, CDR1 SNHLY and CDR2 FYNNEI. Trimming left V 6 bases short and J 5 bases short, with 11 bases between. CDR3 length equals 13 residues. Following RNA extraction, reverse transcription yielded cDNA that acted as the sequencing template. Data came from immunoSEQ multiplex PCR; TCRdb stores just in-frame clones and leaves some out. The table lists fewer than 200,000 clones, just under 60% of them singletons. Isolation of CD4+ and CD8+ T cells from PBMCs was achieved by sorting. The chain carries TRBV2 and TRBJ1-5; D is undetermined. The sample here was CD4+ T cells sorted from blood, taken at week 0. This sequence was found in a human donor with alopecia areata. CDR3 in amino acids: CASRDEGYQPQHF. The CDR3 DNA sequence: TGTGCCAGCAGGGACGAGGGATATCAGCCCCAGCATTTT.